This TCR beta chain was obtained from a study of cytomegalovirus exposure and HLA in healthy donors. Findings and limits, study-wide: The study flagged roughly 150 TCR beta chains as cytomegalovirus-associated.

Amplification used 60 Vbeta primers and 13 Jbeta primers. Clones were read by immunoSEQ multiplex PCR, and TCRdb kept only the in-frame ones, dropping some. The sample has around 91,000 clones, roughly 73% seen once. V trimming: 8 bases; J trimming: 5 bases; junction bases outside the gene matches: 5. The V gene's germline CDR1 is SNHLY and CDR2 FYNNEI. The CDR3 has 12 amino acids. As for this clone: Antigen: not known.

The chain couples TRBV2 to TRBJ2-5, with 7 bases fitting TRBD1. The clonotype was recovered from a male donor in good health and CMV-seropositive. The sequenced sample was PBMCs. CDR3 residues: CASDRDGETQYF. CDR3 DNA: TGTGCCAGCGACAGGGATGGGGAGACCCAGTACTTC.